The 17 T cell receptor beta chains presented below share a single source sample, sequenced in a study of T cell clones after liver transplantation. Using immunoSEQ multiplex PCR, the repertoire was profiled, and TCRdb retains in-frame clones only, with some absent. This sample has 70,000 to 95,000 clones, with roughly 80% found just once. The input for sequencing was CD4+ T cells from blood, taken at the 22-month timepoint. These receptor sequences come from a human patient who received a liver transplant. Part of the T cells may come from the graft donor.

The V call is TRBV14, the J call TRBJ2-7; 10 bases fit TRBD2. Germline V gene sequence: CDR1 SGHDN, CDR2 FVKESK. The CDR3 sequence is 17 residues long. Trimming cost V 1 base and J 4 bases; bases outside gene matches: 10. The CDR3 sequence: CASSQVASGSSSYEQYF. CDR3 sequence (DNA): TGTGCCAGCAGCCAAGTGGCTAGCGGGAGTTCCTCATACGAGCAGTACTTC.

The chain joins TRBV6-5 to TRBJ2-1; maybe TRBD2 (6 bases). The CDR3 is made up of 15 amino acids. Trimming took off 4 bases at V and 3 bases at J, with 13 bases between the two ends. CDR1 MNHEY and CDR2 SVGAGI come from the germline V gene. The CDR3 spells CASSSLGAGYNEQFF. The DNA of the CDR3 is TGTGCCAGCAGTTCCCTAGGAGCGGGCTACAATGAGCAGTTCTTC.

The V gene is TRBV7-9, the J gene TRBJ2-7, with no clear D. CDR1 SEHNR and CDR2 FQNEAQ come from the germline V gene (reference sequence). The CDR3 has 12 amino acids. Trimming cost V 1 base and J 7 bases, with 8 bases left between them. In nucleotides, the CDR3 is TGTGCCAGCAGCTTAGGGATGGGAGAGCAGTACTTC. It specifies CASSLGMGEQYF.

The V call is TRBV5-8, the J call TRBJ2-1; 9 bases line up with TRBD1. V was pared by 10 bases and J by 9 bases, with 14 bases of the junction left unmatched. Per the germline V gene, CDR1 is SGHTS and CDR2 is YDEGEE. The CDR3 consists of 14 residues. The CDR3 coding sequence is TGTGCCGGTAACCGGGACAGGGAAGATGGTGAGCAGTTCTTC. Translating gives CAGNRDREDGEQFF.

The J gene is TRBJ1-1, the V gene TRBV28, with a tentative D call TRBD1 (6 bases). The germline CDR1 and CDR2 sequences are MDHEN and SYDVKM. V lost 3 bases, J lost 3 bases, and 8 bases lay in between. The CDR3 spans 13 residues. CDR3 loop: CASSLTGYTEAFF. DNA for the CDR3: TGTGCCAGCAGTTTGACAGGATACACTGAAGCTTTCTTT.

This clone was counted once. The rearrangement joins TRBV30 to TRBJ2-7; 8 nucleotides align to TRBD2. There are 14 residues in the CDR3. The J segment lost 5 bases and the V segment lost 1 base, leaving 7 bases of the junction unmatched. CDR1 and CDR2 from the germline V gene are GTSNPN and SVGIG (reference sequence). This chain's CDR3 is CAWSEGLGEHEQYF. CDR3 coding DNA: TGTGCCTGGAGTGAGGGACTAGGAGAACACGAGCAGTACTTC.

The chain's CDR3 is CARSPWISRGADTQYF. CDR3 bases: TGTGCCAGAAGCCCCTGGATCTCTCGAGGGGCAGATACGCAGTATTTT. The chain recombines TRBV5-3 with TRBJ2-3, with D tentatively TRBD1 or TRBD2 (5 bases each). TRBV5-3 is an open reading frame whose function is uncertain. The CDR3 spans 16 residues. The germline V and J ends were trimmed by 4 bases and 4 bases, with 19 bases remaining between them.

V gene TRBV2 combines with J gene TRBJ2-5; D perhaps matches TRBD1 (6 bases). Trimming cost V 1 base and J 7 bases, with 10 bases left between them. The CDR3 sequence is 13 residues long. Per the germline V gene, CDR1 is SNHLY and CDR2 is FYNNEI. Here the CDR3 DNA reads TGTGCCAGCAGTGAAGAACAGGGCGGGACCCAGTACTTC. Encoded protein: CASSEEQGGTQYF.

The V gene is TRBV4-1, the J gene TRBJ1-2; D call uncertain. Trimming pared 1 base from V and 5 bases from J, leaving 17 bases between. In germline, CDR1 is MGHRA, CDR2 YSYEKL. This CDR3 is built from 16 residues. CDR3 residues: CASSQGFGQPYYGYTF. The CDR3 nucleotides read TGCGCCAGCAGCCAAGGGTTTGGTCAGCCCTATTATGGCTACACCTTC.

The chain carries TRBV7-3 and TRBJ1-2; 9 bases are shared with TRBD1. Per the germline V gene, CDR1 is SGHTA and CDR2 is FQGTGA. This CDR3 spans 15 amino acids. Trimming cost V 0 bases and J 7 bases; bases outside gene matches: 6. CDR3 region: CASSLTAGTGSGYTF. The CDR3 DNA follows: TGTGCCAGCAGCTTAACGGCCGGGACAGGGAGTGGCTACACCTTC. Full variable domain (rest looked up from reference TRBV7-3 and TRBJ1-2): GAGVSQTPSNKVTEKGKYVELRCDPISGHTALYWYRQSLGQGPEFLIYFQGTGAADDSGLPNDRFFAVRPEGSVSTLKIQRTERGDSAVYLCASSLTAGTGSGYTFGSGTRLTVV.

The V call is TRBV19, the J call TRBJ2-3; the match to TRBD2 covers 12 bases. The V segment lost 7 bases and the J segment 2 bases; nucleotides outside the gene matches: 4. CDR3 size: 15 residues. CDR1 LNHDA and CDR2 SQIVND come from the germline V gene (reference sequence). The chain's CDR3 is CASTLAGGFTDTQYF. The CDR3 nucleotides are TGTGCCAGTACCCTAGCGGGGGGGTTCACAGATACGCAGTATTTT.

The chain couples TRBV30 to TRBJ2-1; the match to TRBD2 covers 8 bases. Looked up from germline, CDR1 is GTSNPN and CDR2 is SVGIG (reference sequence). The junction had 16 bases not matched to a gene; V was cut back by 3 bases and J by 6 bases. This CDR3 spans 17 amino acids. CDR3 protein: CAWRNRKAGVRVNEQFF. CDR3 bases: TGTGCCTGGAGAAATCGAAAAGCGGGAGTTAGGGTCAATGAGCAGTTCTTC.

The rearrangement uses TRBV5-1 and TRBJ1-3; TRBD1 agrees at 10 bases. Germline lookup yields CDR1 SGHRS and CDR2 YFSETQ. There are 17 residues in the CDR3. The trim removed 2 bases at V and 0 bases at J, leaving 5 bases unmatched. As DNA, the CDR3 is TGCGCCAGCAGCTTACTCGGACAGGGGGTCTCTGGAAACACCATATATTTT. Protein product: CASSLLGQGVSGNTIYF.

This clone was detected only once. The V call is TRBV11-3, the J call TRBJ2-5; the D is unclear. The CDR3 spans 13 residues. V lost 4 bases to trimming and J lost 5 bases, with 11 bases between them. CDR1 SGHNT and CDR2 YENEEA come from the germline V gene. The CDR3 DNA sequence: TGTGCCAGCAGCTACCAAACCGAGGAGACCCAGTACTTC. Translating it yields CASSYQTEETQYF.

V usage is TRBV7-2 and J usage is TRBJ2-5; D is uncertain. This CDR3 has 15 amino acids. Germline V gene data show CDR1 as SGHTA and CDR2 as FQGNSA. Trimming pared 3 bases from V and 1 base from J, leaving 12 bases between. Written as DNA, the CDR3 is TGTGCCAGCAGCTTCGGTCTTAGGACCCAAGAGACCCAGTACTTC. This sequence encodes CASSFGLRTQETQYF.

The chain links TRBV7-9 to TRBJ2-1; a possible D gene is TRBD1 (6 bases). Germline CDR1 is SEHNR and CDR2 is FQNEAQ (reference sequence). The germline V and J ends were trimmed by 4 bases and 4 bases, with 17 bases remaining between them. The CDR3 is made up of 16 amino acids. CDR3 residues: CASSSRRDKGYNEQFF. The CDR3 DNA is TGTGCCAGCAGCTCCCGCCGGGACAAGGGTTACAATGAGCAGTTCTTC. Looking up the rest from reference TRBV7-9 and TRBJ2-1 gives the full variable domain: DTGVSQNPRHKITKRGQNVTFRCDPISEHNRLYWYRQTLGQGPEFLTYFQNEAQLEKSRLLSDRFSAERPKGSFSTLEIQRTEQGDSAMYLCASSSRRDKGYNEQFFGPGTRLTVL.

The chain combines TRBV10-3 with TRBJ1-2; 8 bases line up with TRBD1. This CDR3 is built from 14 residues. From germline, CDR1 is ENHRY and CDR2 SYGVKD. The V and J ends lost 5 bases and 4 bases, in that order; junction bases with no gene match: 6. Here the CDR3 DNA reads TGTGCCATCAGTCGACAGGGGAATACCTATGGCTACACCTTC. Its translation is CAISRQGNTYGYTF.